This T cell receptor (beta chain) was sequenced for a study of blood T cell repertoires in COVID-19. The overall study: PBMCs, B-cell-depleted T cells, or T cells were the source of the cDNA or gDNA that made up the material.

The CDR3 consists of 15 residues. Germline V gene lookup returns CDR1 SNHLY and CDR2 FYNNEI. With 8 bases clipped from V and 4 bases from J, the junction kept 12 bases outside the gene matches. Authors' processing steps: How many nucleated cells were present was estimated from reference gene primer amplification. Assay: immunoSEQ multiplex PCR; the TCRdb copy retains only in-frame clones and omits some. That table furnishes V, J and clone size, whereas the DNA furnished D and trimming. The sample shows a few hundred thousand clones, about 82% of them seen only once. This chain links TRBV2 with TRBJ2-5; 8 positions agree with TRBD1. The TCR originated in a man in his forties or fifties with active or convalescent COVID-19. Specimen: peripheral blood. The CDR3 loop is CASGGTGGRGETQYF. As DNA, the CDR3 is TGTGCCAGCGGGGGAACAGGGGGAAGAGGAGAGACCCAGTACTTC.